This passage covers 29 T cell receptor beta chains from one sample sequenced in a study of T cell responses to AZD1222 COVID-19 vaccine. Sequencing was performed with immunoSEQ multiplex PCR; in TCRdb, only in-frame clones are kept and a portion is missing. The sample lists tens of thousands of clones; approximately 92% were seen once. The sample consisted of peripheral blood, taken 28 days after the second AZD1222 dose. Receptor source: an adult who received the AZD1222 COVID-19 vaccine.

The J gene is TRBJ2-1, the V gene TRBV9, with TRBD2 matching over 8 bases. Germline values: CDR1 SGDLS, CDR2 YYNGEE. The length of the CDR3 is 14 residues. Trimming cost V 2 bases and J 3 bases; bases outside gene matches: 1. The CDR3 spells CASSVGTSYNEQFF. The CDR3 DNA reads as TGTGCCAGCAGCGTCGGGACTAGCTACAATGAGCAGTTCTTC.

This clone has just a few counts. The gene calls are TRBV19 and TRBJ2-7, with 7 nucleotides matching TRBD2. CDR1 is LNHDA, CDR2 SQIVND, per germline (reference sequence). With V trimmed by 6 bases and J by 0 bases, 14 bases remained unmatched. The CDR3 has 17 amino acids. CDR3 sequence reads: CASRGRGAGVGSYEQYF. In DNA, the CDR3 is TGTGCCAGTAGAGGCCGCGGGGCGGGAGTTGGCTCCTACGAGCAGTACTTC.

The chain is built from TRBV12-5 and TRBJ2-7; no clear D gene. V lost 4 bases to trimming and J lost 6 bases, with 16 bases between them. CDR1 and CDR2 (germline): LGHNT, FRNRAP. The length of the CDR3 is 14 residues. CDR3 sequence (DNA): TGTGCTAGTGGTTATGAGTCAGGTGCCGGCGAGCAGTACTTC. It codes for CASGYESGAGEQYF.

This chain connects TRBV5-4 to TRBJ2-1, with 8 nucleotides matching TRBD2. V lost 1 base and J lost 8; bases outside the gene matches: 5. CDR1 is SGHNT and CDR2 is YYREEE in the germline V gene (reference sequence). The CDR3 covers 14 residues. The CDR3 nucleotides are TGTGCCAGCAGCTTGCGGGGGGGGAGCGATGAGCAGTTCTTC. This encodes CASSLRGGSDEQFF.

The chain joins TRBV3-1 (or the pseudogene TRBV3-2) to TRBJ1-2; D is perhaps TRBD1 (5 bases). The V and J ends lost 0 bases and 8 bases respectively, with 10 bases between them. The CDR3 length is 13 residues. Germline V lookup: CDR1 LGHDT, CDR2 YNNKEL (reference sequence). DNA of the CDR3: TGTGCCAGCAGCCAAGAACCAGGGAACGGCTACACCTTC. This translates into CASSQEPGNGYTF.

This clone has only a few counts. The chain links TRBV3-1 (or the pseudogene TRBV3-2) to TRBJ1-6; 9 bases fit TRBD1. The CDR3 totals 17 residues. The junction had 15 bases not matched to a gene; V was cut back by 7 bases and J by 8 bases. Per the germline V gene, CDR1 is LGHDT and CDR2 is YNNKEL (reference sequence). Here the CDR3 reads CASKPPGQGRIDSPLHF. The DNA of the CDR3 is TGTGCCAGCAAACCCCCCGGACAGGGGAGGATTGATTCACCCCTCCACTTT.

The J gene is TRBJ1-5, the V gene TRBV5-5; 7 bases align to TRBD1. V shed 3 bases, J shed 2 bases, and the junction held 11 bases outside the gene matches. The CDR3 runs 17 residues. Germline-derived CDR1 and CDR2 are SGHKS and YYEKEE (reference sequence). The CDR3 DNA is TGTGCCAGCAGCTACGAACCCATAGACAGGGGCAATCAGCCCCAGCATTTT. Amino acids: CASSYEPIDRGNQPQHF.

The chain uses TRBV28 and TRBJ1-4; maybe TRBD1 (6 bases). V lost 2 bases, J lost 11 bases, and 21 bases lay in between. The CDR3 contains 16 residues. Germline V CDR1 and CDR2: MDHEN, SYDVKM. In DNA, the CDR3 is TGTGCCAGCAGTTTAAACAGGGAGGGTCTTTCGGGTAAACTGTTTTTT. It specifies CASSLNREGLSGKLFF.

The chain carries TRBV6-1 and TRBJ1-2, with a tentative D call TRBD1 (6 bases). The CDR3 runs 15 residues. V was trimmed by 3 bases and J by 3 bases, leaving 14 bases between them. The V gene's germline CDR1 is MNHNS and CDR2 SASEGT. The CDR3 sequence: CASSDVGGRDYGYTF. Here the CDR3 DNA reads TGTGCCAGCAGTGATGTGGGGGGGCGGGACTATGGCTACACCTTC.

The chain uses TRBV18 and TRBJ1-1, with D possibly being TRBD1 (5 bases). CDR1 and CDR2 from the germline V gene are KGHSH and LQKENI. This CDR3 contains 15 residues. V lost 0 bases, J lost 5 bases, and 13 bases lay in between. The CDR3 region has the DNA TGTGCCAGCTCACCACCGTCGGGTAGGGGAACTGAAGCTTTCTTT. It is translated as CASSPPSGRGTEAFF.

This chain connects TRBV27 to TRBJ2-1; D is undetermined. Germline-derived CDR1 and CDR2 are MNHEY and SMNVEV (reference sequence). This CDR3 is 11 amino acids long. V lost 3 bases and J lost 7, with 4 bases in between. This CDR3 reads CASSFWNEQFF. CDR3 nucleotides: TGTGCCAGCAGTTTCTGGAATGAGCAGTTCTTC.

The chain joins TRBV24-1 to TRBJ1-2, with D perhaps matching TRBD1 (5 bases). The CDR3 is 15 residues long. V shed 3 bases and J shed 2 bases, with 12 bases lying between them. Per the germline V gene, CDR1 is KGHDR and CDR2 is SFDVKD. The CDR3 spells CATSDGAAANYGYTF. The CDR3 DNA reads as TGTGCCACCAGTGATGGGGCAGCGGCAAACTATGGCTACACCTTC.

This clone is a singleton in its sample. The gene calls are TRBV14 and TRBJ1-6; 7 bases fit TRBD1. The CDR3 length is 14 residues. Germline CDR1 SGHDN, CDR2 FVKESK. After removal of 4 bases from V and 7 bases from J, the junction contained 4 bases not matched to a gene. The CDR3 region has the DNA TGTGCCAGCAGCCTCGGGACAGCAAATTCACCCCTCCACTTT. Translated, it gives CASSLGTANSPLHF.

This clone was picked up one time. The chain employs TRBV28 and TRBJ1-2; 7 nucleotides line up with TRBD1. Germline V gene lookup returns CDR1 MDHEN and CDR2 SYDVKM. V trimming: 8 bases; J trimming: 4 bases; junction bases outside the gene matches: 4. This CDR3 spans 12 amino acids. The CDR3 here is CASRGQFYGYTF. The DNA of the CDR3 is TGTGCCAGCCGGGGACAGTTCTATGGCTACACCTTC.

The rearrangement joins TRBV28 to TRBJ2-1; 13 bases fit TRBD2. The CDR3 runs to 17 residues. CDR1 MDHEN and CDR2 SYDVKM come from the germline V gene. V was pared by 2 bases and J by 4 bases, with 5 bases of the junction left unmatched. CDR3 coding DNA: TGTGCCAGCAGTTTACGCGGGACTAGCGGGATATACAATGAGCAGTTCTTC. It translates to CASSLRGTSGIYNEQFF.

The chain recombines TRBV2 with TRBJ1-4; TRBD1 aligns across 7 bases. There are 13 residues in the CDR3. Trimming cost V 6 bases and J 4 bases; bases outside gene matches: 2. Germline values: CDR1 SNHLY, CDR2 FYNNEI. CDR3 DNA: TGTGCCAGCAGCCGGGACAGTAATGAAAAACTGTTTTTT. Its translation is CASSRDSNEKLFF.

V is TRBV7-9 and J is TRBJ2-7, with D possibly matching TRBD1 (6 bases). The V end lost 5 bases, the J end lost 5 bases, and 22 bases lay between the germline ends. Per germline, CDR1 SEHNR and CDR2 FQNEAQ (reference sequence). CDR3 length: 16 amino acids. In DNA form, the CDR3 reads TGTGCCAGCAGCCCCCGACAGGACGGGGTCCGAGACGAGCAGTACTTC. Its protein is CASSPRQDGVRDEQYF.

The genes are TRBV12-3 or TRBV12-4 and TRBJ2-7, with 8 bases aligning to TRBD1. J lost 5 bases, V lost 5 bases, and 5 bases had no gene match. The CDR3 length is 13 residues. The CDR3 spells CASSQDRAHEQYF. The CDR3 coding sequence is TGTGCCAGCAGTCAGGACAGGGCGCACGAGCAGTACTTC.

This chain links TRBV7-2 with TRBJ2-7, with D perhaps matching TRBD2 (5 bases). CDR3 length equals 16 residues. The V gene lost 0 bases and the J gene lost 3 bases, with 15 bases spanning the gap. Germline loops: CDR1 SGHTA, CDR2 FQGNSA. The CDR3 is CASSLAGGAVLYEQYF. The CDR3 nucleotides read TGTGCCAGCAGCTTAGCCGGTGGAGCGGTACTCTACGAGCAGTACTTC.

This clone was recorded once. V usage is TRBV7-2 and J usage is TRBJ2-3, with TRBD2 matching 9 bases. The trim removed 7 bases at V and 1 base at J, leaving 6 bases unmatched. CDR1 and CDR2 from the germline V gene are SGHTA and FQGNSA. The CDR3 is 15 amino acids. CDR3 DNA: TGTGCCAGCATTCTGACTAGCGGCGGCACAGATACGCAGTATTTT. This gives the protein CASILTSGGTDTQYF.

This chain links TRBV20-1 with TRBJ1-1; 8 bases line up with TRBD1. The CDR3 loop spans 11 amino acids. Trimming at V came to 4 bases and at J to 11 bases, leaving 6 bases not matched to a gene. CDR1 and CDR2 (germline): DFQATT, SNEGSKA (reference sequence). CDR3 region: CSAIYRGFAFF. The CDR3 nucleotides are TGCAGTGCTATTTACAGGGGGTTCGCTTTCTTT.

The chain combines TRBV10-3 with TRBJ2-5, with 14 bases identical to TRBD2. Germline V CDR1 and CDR2: ENHRY, SYGVKD. There are 18 residues in the CDR3. V dropped 4 bases and J dropped 5; count of bases not matched to a gene: 12. This CDR3 reads CAISGNDGTSGSRETQYF. The CDR3 coding sequence is TGTGCCATCAGTGGTAACGACGGGACTAGCGGGAGTCGGGAGACCCAGTACTTC.

The chain employs TRBV14 and TRBJ1-6, with a possible D match to TRBD1 (5 bases). The germline gives CDR1 SGHDN, CDR2 FVKESK. The CDR3 sequence is 16 residues long. Trimming removed 2 bases from V and 8 bases from J, with 16 bases in between. CDR3 sequence: CASSQRGLQDHSPLHF. CDR3 nucleotide sequence: TGTGCCAGCAGCCAAAGGGGACTGCAGGACCATTCACCCCTCCACTTT.

This clone has only one observation. V gene TRBV29-1 combines with J gene TRBJ1-2; D is ambiguous. CDR1 is SQVTM, CDR2 ANQGSEA, per germline. Trimming removed 8 bases from V and 0 bases from J, with 10 bases in between. This CDR3 is built from 12 residues. The CDR3 reads CSISPTNYGYTF. The CDR3 DNA reads as TGCAGCATATCACCCACTAACTATGGCTACACCTTC.

The V and J genes are TRBV29-1 and TRBJ1-2; D remains ambiguous. V lost 0 bases to trimming and J lost 6 bases, with 8 bases between them. This CDR3 has 12 amino acids. The germline V gene has CDR1 SQVTM and CDR2 ANQGSEA. The CDR3 sequence is CSVEDFGDGYTF. As DNA, the CDR3 is TGCAGCGTTGAAGATTTCGGGGATGGCTACACCTTC.

The CDR3 DNA reads TGTGCCAGCAGCCCAGTGGCAGGGGGGGCCTACGAGCAGTACTTC. Translated: CASSPVAGGAYEQYF. The V gene is TRBV11-2, the J gene TRBJ2-7, with D perhaps assigned TRBD1 or TRBD2 (7 bases each). The CDR3 length is 15 residues. CDR1 is SGHAT and CDR2 is FQNNGV in the germline V gene. Trimming stripped 5 bases from V and 2 bases from J, with 16 bases between.

The genes are TRBV5-3 and TRBJ2-2, with D possibly TRBD1 on 6 matching bases. TRBV5-3 is an open reading frame whose function is uncertain. The CDR3 sequence is 14 residues long. Between the trimmed V and J ends, which lost 3 bases and 13 bases, there was a span of 19 bases. The CDR3: CARSSRENRVRLFF. CDR3 nucleotide sequence: TGTGCCAGAAGCTCACGAGAGAACAGGGTTCGGCTGTTTTTT.

This sequence joins TRBV2 and TRBJ2-7; no firm D call. Between the trimmed V and J ends, which lost 5 bases and 3 bases, there was a span of 11 bases. The CDR3 contains 13 residues. Looked up from germline, CDR1 is SNHLY and CDR2 is FYNNEI. CDR3 sequence: CASSQAGYYEQYF. The CDR3 DNA reads as TGTGCCAGCAGTCAGGCAGGTTACTACGAGCAGTACTTC. Full variable domain (rest looked up from reference TRBV2 and TRBJ2-7): EPEVTQTPSHQVTQMGQEVILRCVPISNHLYFYWYRQILGQKVEFLVSFYNNEISEKSEIFDDQFSVERPDGSNFTLKIRSTKLEDSAMYFCASSQAGYYEQYFGPGTRLTVT.

The chain recombines TRBV29-1 with TRBJ2-7; D possibly corresponds to TRBD2 (7 bases). The CDR3 loop spans 14 amino acids. From germline, CDR1 is SQVTM and CDR2 ANQGSEA. DNA for the CDR3: TGCCGCGGGGGCCGGGGCGGGGGTACCTACGAGCAGTACTTC. It encodes CRGGRGGGTYEQYF.